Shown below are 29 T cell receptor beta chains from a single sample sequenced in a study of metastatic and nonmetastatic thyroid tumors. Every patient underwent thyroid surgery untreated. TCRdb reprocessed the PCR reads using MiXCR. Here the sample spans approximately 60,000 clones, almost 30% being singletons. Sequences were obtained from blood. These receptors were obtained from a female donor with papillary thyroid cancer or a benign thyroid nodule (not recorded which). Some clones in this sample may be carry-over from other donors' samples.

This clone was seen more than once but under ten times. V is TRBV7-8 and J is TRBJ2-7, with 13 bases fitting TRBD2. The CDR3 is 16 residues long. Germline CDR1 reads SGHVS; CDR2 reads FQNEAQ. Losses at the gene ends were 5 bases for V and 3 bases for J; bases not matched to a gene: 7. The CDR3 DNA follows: TGTGCCAGCAGCATTGGACTAGCGGGAGTGCTCTACGAGCAGTACTTC. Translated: CASSIGLAGVLYEQYF.

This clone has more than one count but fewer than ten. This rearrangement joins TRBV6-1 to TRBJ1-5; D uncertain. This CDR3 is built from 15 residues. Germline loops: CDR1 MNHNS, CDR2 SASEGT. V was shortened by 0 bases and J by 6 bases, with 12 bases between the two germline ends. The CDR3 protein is CASSEALLGLQPQHF. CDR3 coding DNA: TGTGCCAGCAGTGAAGCGCTTCTCGGGCTTCAGCCCCAGCATTTT.

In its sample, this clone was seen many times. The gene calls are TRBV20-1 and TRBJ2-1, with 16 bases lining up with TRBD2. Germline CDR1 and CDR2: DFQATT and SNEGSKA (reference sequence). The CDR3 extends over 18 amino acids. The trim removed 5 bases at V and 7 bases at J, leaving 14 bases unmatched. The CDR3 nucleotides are TGCAGTGCTCGCAGTCCCGGGACTAGCGGGGGGGCCGATAATGAGCAGTTCTTC. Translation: CSARSPGTSGGADNEQFF.

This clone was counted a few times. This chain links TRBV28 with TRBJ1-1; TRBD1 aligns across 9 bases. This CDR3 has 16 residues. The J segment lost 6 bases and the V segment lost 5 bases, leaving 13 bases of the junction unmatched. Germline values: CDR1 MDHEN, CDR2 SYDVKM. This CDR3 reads CASSPHQQGAQAEAFF. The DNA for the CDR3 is TGTGCCAGCAGTCCACATCAACAGGGGGCGCAAGCTGAAGCTTTCTTT.

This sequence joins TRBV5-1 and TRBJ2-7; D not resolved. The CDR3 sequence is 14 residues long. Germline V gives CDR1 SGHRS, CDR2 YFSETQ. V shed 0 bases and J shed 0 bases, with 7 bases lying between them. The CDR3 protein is CASSLVPSSYEQYF. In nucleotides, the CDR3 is TGCGCCAGCAGCTTGGTTCCAAGCTCCTACGAGCAGTACTTC.

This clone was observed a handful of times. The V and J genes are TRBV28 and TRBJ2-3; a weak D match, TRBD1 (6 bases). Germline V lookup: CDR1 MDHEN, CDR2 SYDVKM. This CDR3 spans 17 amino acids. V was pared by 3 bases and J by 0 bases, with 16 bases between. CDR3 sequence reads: CASSLTSGTPSTDTQYF. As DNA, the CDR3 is TGTGCCAGCAGTTTGACCTCCGGGACACCTAGCACAGATACGCAGTATTTT.

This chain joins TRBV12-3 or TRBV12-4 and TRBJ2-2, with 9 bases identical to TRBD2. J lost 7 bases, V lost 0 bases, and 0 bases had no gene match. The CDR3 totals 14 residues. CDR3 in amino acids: CASSLALAGGELFF. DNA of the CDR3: TGTGCCAGCAGTTTAGCACTAGCGGGCGGGGAGCTGTTTTTT.

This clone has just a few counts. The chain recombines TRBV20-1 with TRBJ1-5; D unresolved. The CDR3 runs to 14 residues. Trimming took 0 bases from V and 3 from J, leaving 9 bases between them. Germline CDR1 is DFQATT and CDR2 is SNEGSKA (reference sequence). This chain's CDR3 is CSARDLGPNQPQHF. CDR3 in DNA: TGCAGTGCTAGAGATCTAGGGCCCAATCAGCCCCAGCATTTT.

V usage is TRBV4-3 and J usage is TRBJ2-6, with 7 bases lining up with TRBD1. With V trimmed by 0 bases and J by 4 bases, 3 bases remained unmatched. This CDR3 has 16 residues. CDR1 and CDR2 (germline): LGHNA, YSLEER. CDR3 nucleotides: TGCGCCAGCAGCCAAGATCGGGGACAGGGGGCCAACGTCCTGACTTTC. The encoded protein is CASSQDRGQGANVLTF.

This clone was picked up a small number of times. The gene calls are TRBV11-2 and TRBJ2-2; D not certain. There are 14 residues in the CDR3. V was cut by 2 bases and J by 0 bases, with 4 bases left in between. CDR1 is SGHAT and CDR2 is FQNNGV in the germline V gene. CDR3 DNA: TGTGCCAGCAGCTTATACTCGAACACCGGGGAGCTGTTTTTT. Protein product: CASSLYSNTGELFF.

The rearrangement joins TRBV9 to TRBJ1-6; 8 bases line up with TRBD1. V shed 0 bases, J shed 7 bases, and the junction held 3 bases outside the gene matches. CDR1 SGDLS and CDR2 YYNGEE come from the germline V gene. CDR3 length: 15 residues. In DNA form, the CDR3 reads TGTGCCAGCAGCGTAGGAGACAGGGGAAATTCACCCCTCCACTTT. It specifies CASSVGDRGNSPLHF.

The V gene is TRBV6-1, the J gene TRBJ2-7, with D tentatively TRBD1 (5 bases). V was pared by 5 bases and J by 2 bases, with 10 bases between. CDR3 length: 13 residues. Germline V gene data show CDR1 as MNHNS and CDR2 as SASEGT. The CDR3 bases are TGTGCCAGCAGTACCGACAGCCCCTACGAGCAGTACTTC. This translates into CASSTDSPYEQYF.

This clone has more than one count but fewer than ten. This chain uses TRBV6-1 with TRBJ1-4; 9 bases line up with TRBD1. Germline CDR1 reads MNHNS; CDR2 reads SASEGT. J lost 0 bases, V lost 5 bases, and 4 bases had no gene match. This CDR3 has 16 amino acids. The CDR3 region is CASSQTGGATNEKLFF. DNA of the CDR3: TGTGCCAGCAGTCAGACAGGGGGTGCAACTAATGAAAAACTGTTTTTT.

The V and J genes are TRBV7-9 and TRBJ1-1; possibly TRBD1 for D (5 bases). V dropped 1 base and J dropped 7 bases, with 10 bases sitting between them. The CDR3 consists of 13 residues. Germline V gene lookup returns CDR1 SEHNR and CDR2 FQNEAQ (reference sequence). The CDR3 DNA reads TGTGCCAGCAGCTTAGAGGGGCAGGTTGAAGCTTTCTTT. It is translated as CASSLEGQVEAFF.

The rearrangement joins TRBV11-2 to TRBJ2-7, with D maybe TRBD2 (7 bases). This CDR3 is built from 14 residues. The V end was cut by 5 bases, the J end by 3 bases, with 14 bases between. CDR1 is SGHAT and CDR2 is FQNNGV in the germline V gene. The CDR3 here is CASSRGASDYEQYF. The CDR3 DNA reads TGTGCCAGCAGCCGGGGGGCTAGCGACTACGAGCAGTACTTC. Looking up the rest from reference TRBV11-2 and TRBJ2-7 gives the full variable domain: EAGVAQSPRYKIIEKRQSVAFWCNPISGHATLYWYQQILGQGPKLLIQFQNNGVVDDSQLPKDRFSAERLKGVDSTLKIQPAKLEDSAVYLCASSRGASDYEQYFGPGTRLTVT.

The CDR3 protein is CASRTRRDTGELFF. CDR3 coding DNA: TGTGCCTCCCGTACCCGGAGGGACACCGGGGAGCTGTTTTTT. The chain recombines TRBV12-3 or TRBV12-4 with TRBJ2-2, with D possibly TRBD2 on 6 matching bases. This CDR3 has 14 amino acids. The germline V and J ends were trimmed by 11 bases and 3 bases, with 16 bases remaining between them.

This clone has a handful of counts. The CDR3 DNA reads TGCAGTGCTGGGACTGACACTGAAGCTTTCTTT. This sequence encodes CSAGTDTEAFF. The chain recombines TRBV20-1 with TRBJ1-1; a possible D gene is TRBD1 (5 bases). Germline assignment: CDR1 DFQATT and CDR2 SNEGSKA (reference sequence). The CDR3 extends over 11 amino acids. Trimming pared 5 bases from V and 3 bases from J, leaving 7 bases between.

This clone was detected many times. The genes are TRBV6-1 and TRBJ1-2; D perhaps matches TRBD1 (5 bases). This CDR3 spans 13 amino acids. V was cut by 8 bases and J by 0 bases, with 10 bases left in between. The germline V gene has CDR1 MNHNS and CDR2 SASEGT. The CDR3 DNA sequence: TGTGCCAGCGGGCGGGGACCTAACTATGGCTACACCTTC. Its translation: CASGRGPNYGYTF.

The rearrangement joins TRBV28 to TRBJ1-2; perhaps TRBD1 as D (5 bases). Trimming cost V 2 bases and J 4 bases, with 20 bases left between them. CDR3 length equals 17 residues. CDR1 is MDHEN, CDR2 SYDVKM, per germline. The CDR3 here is CASSLVFGGGGRYGYTF. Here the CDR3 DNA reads TGTGCCAGCAGTTTAGTTTTTGGGGGAGGCGGTCGCTATGGCTACACCTTC.

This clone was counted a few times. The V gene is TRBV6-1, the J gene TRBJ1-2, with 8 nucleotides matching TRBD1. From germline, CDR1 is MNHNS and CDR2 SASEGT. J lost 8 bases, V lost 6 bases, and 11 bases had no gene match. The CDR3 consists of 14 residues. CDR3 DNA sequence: TGTGCCAGCAGCCCCACCCGCGACAGGGGCGGCTACACCTTC. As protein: CASSPTRDRGGYTF.

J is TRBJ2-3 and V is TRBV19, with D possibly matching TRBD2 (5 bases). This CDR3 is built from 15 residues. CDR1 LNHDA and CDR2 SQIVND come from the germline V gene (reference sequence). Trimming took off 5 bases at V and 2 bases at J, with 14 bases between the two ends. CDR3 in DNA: TGTGCCAGTAGTGTAAAGACTATGCCCACAGATACGCAGTATTTT. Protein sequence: CASSVKTMPTDTQYF.

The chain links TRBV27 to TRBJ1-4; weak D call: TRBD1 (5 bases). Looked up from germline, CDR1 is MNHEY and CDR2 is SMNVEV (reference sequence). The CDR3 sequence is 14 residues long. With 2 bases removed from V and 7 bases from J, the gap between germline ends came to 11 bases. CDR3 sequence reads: CASSLRGSGEKLFF. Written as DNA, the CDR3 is TGTGCCAGCAGTTTAAGGGGAAGCGGTGAAAAACTGTTTTTT.

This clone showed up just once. CDR3: CASSLDRASGYTF. CDR3 DNA sequence: TGCGCCAGCAGCTTGGACAGGGCGAGTGGCTACACCTTC. This chain joins TRBV5-1 and TRBJ1-2, with TRBD1 as a possible D gene (6 bases). The CDR3 is made up of 13 amino acids. Germline CDR1 is SGHRS and CDR2 is YFSETQ. V was clipped by 0 bases and J by 7 bases, with 10 bases between them.

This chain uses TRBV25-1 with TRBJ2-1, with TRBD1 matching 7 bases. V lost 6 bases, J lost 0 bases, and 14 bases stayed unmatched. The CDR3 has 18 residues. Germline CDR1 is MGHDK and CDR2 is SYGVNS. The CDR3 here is CASSSPSDRDFSYNEQFF. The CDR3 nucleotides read TGTGCCAGCAGCTCTCCATCCGACAGGGATTTCTCCTACAATGAGCAGTTCTTC.

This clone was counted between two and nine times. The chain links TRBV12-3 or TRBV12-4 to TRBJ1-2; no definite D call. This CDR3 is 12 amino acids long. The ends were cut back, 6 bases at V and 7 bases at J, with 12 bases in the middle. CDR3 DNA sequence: TGTGCCAGCAGATATGGACGGGGTGGCTACACCTTC. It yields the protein CASRYGRGGYTF.

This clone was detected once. The CDR3: CASSGRQVNGYTEAFF. CDR3 DNA sequence: TGCGCCAGCAGCGGCCGACAGGTTAATGGTTACACTGAAGCTTTCTTT. The rearrangement links TRBV5-1 to TRBJ1-1, with D maybe TRBD1 (6 bases). Deletions cut 4 bases from V and 3 bases from J, with 19 bases between. There are 16 residues in the CDR3. Looked up from germline, CDR1 is SGHRS and CDR2 is YFSETQ.

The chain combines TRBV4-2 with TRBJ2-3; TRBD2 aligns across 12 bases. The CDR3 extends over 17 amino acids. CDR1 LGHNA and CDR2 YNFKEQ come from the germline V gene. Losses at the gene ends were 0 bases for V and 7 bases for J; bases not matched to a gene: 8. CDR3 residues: CASSQDIGLAGGNTQYF. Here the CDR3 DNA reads TGTGCCAGCAGCCAAGATATTGGGCTAGCGGGGGGGAATACGCAGTATTTT.

CDR3 protein: CASSPGTSGWDTQYF. CDR3 nucleotide sequence: TGTGCCAGCAGTCCCGGGACTAGCGGGTGGGATACGCAGTATTTT. This rearrangement joins TRBV6-1 to TRBJ2-3, with 12 bases fitting TRBD2. This CDR3 has 15 residues. V was clipped by 5 bases and J by 6 bases; unmatched bases: 6. The germline V gene encodes CDR1 MNHNS and CDR2 SASEGT.

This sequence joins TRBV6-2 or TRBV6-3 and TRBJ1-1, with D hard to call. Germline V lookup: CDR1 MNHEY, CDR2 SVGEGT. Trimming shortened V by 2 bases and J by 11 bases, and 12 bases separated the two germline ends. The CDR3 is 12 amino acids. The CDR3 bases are TGTGCCAGCAGTTACGGTGGCCTTACGGCTTTCTTT. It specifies CASSYGGLTAFF.